This passage covers 32 T cell receptor beta chains from one sample sequenced in a study of blood T cells in healthy people across ages. A sample-barcoded 5' primer and a J-beta primer mix were used in a second PCR of roughly 6 to 11 cycles. A single record per CDR3 protein comes from TCRdb applying MiXCR to the 5' RACE reads. The sample lists fewer than 2,000,000 distinct CDR3 sequences; about two fifths were seen once. Sequenced material: blood. These receptors originate from a human donor in good health.

The chain is built from TRBV5-1 and TRBJ2-3, with unresolved D. V lost 6 bases to trimming and J lost 6 bases, with 14 bases between them. CDR3 length equals 13 residues. The germline V gene has CDR1 SGHRS and CDR2 YFSETQ. The CDR3 nucleotides read TGCGCCAGCAACTACATGGACCGGGATACGCAGTATTTT. Its translation is CASNYMDRDTQYF.

V gene TRBV4-3 combines with J gene TRBJ2-7, with 8 bases that match TRBD1. Per germline, CDR1 LGHNA and CDR2 YSLEER. The V segment lost 0 bases and the J segment 1 base; nucleotides outside the gene matches: 8. This CDR3 spans 17 amino acids. The CDR3 nucleotides read TGCGCCAGCAGCCAAGACATACCGCAGGGGGCGTCCTACGAGCAGTACTTC. This sequence encodes CASSQDIPQGASYEQYF.

This clonotype was observed once. The V and J genes are TRBV20-1 and TRBJ1-2, with a possible D match to TRBD1 (5 bases). The V end was cut by 1 base, the J end by 7 bases, with 10 bases between. CDR1 is DFQATT, CDR2 SNEGSKA, per germline (reference sequence). The CDR3 has 12 amino acids. In DNA form, the CDR3 reads TGCAGTGCTAGAGGGGGGTATGGTGGCTACACCTTC. This translates into CSARGGYGGYTF.

This sequence joins TRBV3-1 and TRBJ1-1; unclear D gene. This CDR3 is 13 amino acids long. V lost 1 base and J 6 bases, leaving 9 bases between the germline ends. CDR1 and CDR2 from the germline V gene are LGHDT and YNNKEL (reference sequence). In DNA form, the CDR3 reads TGTGCCAGCAGCCAAGGAGGTGGCTCTGAAGCTTTCTTT. Protein: CASSQGGGSEAFF.

V and J are TRBV25-1 and TRBJ2-5, with TRBD2 identical over 8 bases. The DNA end lines up better with TRBJ2-7; the J call may be wrong. Per germline, CDR1 MGHDK and CDR2 SYGVNS. The length of the CDR3 is 16 residues. In nucleotides, the CDR3 is TGTGCCAGCAGTGAAAACGGGCGGGGGGATCGAGGCGAGCAGTACTTC. Amino acid sequence: CASSENGRGDRGEQYF.

A few counts support this clonotype. The chain carries TRBV29-1 and TRBJ2-3; D might be TRBD2 (7 bases). The CDR3 covers 16 residues. Germline-derived CDR1 and CDR2 are SQVTM and ANQGSEA. Deletions cut 5 bases from V and 4 bases from J, with 22 bases between. The CDR3 DNA is TGCAGCGTTCGACTGGGGGGGCGGACAGTCCCAGATACGCAGTATTTT. It is translated as CSVRLGGRTVPDTQYF.

The rearrangement links TRBV7-3 to TRBJ2-1; 10 bases are shared with TRBD2. This CDR3 is 19 amino acids long. The junction had 22 bases not matched to a gene; V was cut back by 5 bases and J by 9 bases. Germline V gene data show CDR1 as SGHTA and CDR2 as FQGTGA. The CDR3 sequence is CASSRNPRGLAGVGGEQFF. The CDR3, as DNA: TGTGCCAGCAGCCGGAACCCCAGAGGGCTAGCGGGGGTCGGGGGTGAGCAGTTCTTC.

This clonotype was detected only a few times. This rearrangement joins TRBV20-1 to TRBJ2-1, with 15 bases that match TRBD2. Looked up from germline, CDR1 is DFQATT and CDR2 is SNEGSKA (reference sequence). The CDR3 has 20 amino acids. The junction had 15 bases not matched to a gene; V was cut back by 6 bases and J by 0 bases. CDR3 protein: CSASAALGLAGGSSYNEQFF. The CDR3 coding sequence is TGCAGTGCATCGGCCGCACTGGGACTAGCGGGGGGTTCCTCCTACAATGAGCAGTTCTTC.

This clonotype was seen ten or more times. V usage is TRBV29-1 and J usage is TRBJ2-3, with D uncertain. Germline assignment: CDR1 SQVTM and CDR2 ANQGSEA. V lost 6 bases to trimming and J lost 6 bases, with 22 bases between them. There are 15 residues in the CDR3. CDR3 sequence: CSVSDPPKSGDTQYF. CDR3 in DNA: TGCAGCGTCTCGGATCCACCTAAAAGTGGGGATACGCAGTATTTT.

The chain uses TRBV5-1 and TRBJ2-3, with TRBD1 as a possible D gene (6 bases). CDR1 is SGHRS and CDR2 is YFSETQ in the germline V gene. The CDR3 contains 15 residues. The germline V and J ends were trimmed by 0 bases and 7 bases, with 15 bases remaining between them. The CDR3 DNA follows: TGCGCCAGCAGCTTGGAAGGGGGACCTCCCAATACGCAGTATTTT. Its protein product is CASSLEGGPPNTQYF.

The genes are TRBV12-3 or TRBV12-4 and TRBJ1-2; D possibly corresponds to TRBD1 (6 bases). V shed 4 bases and J shed 0 bases, with 15 bases lying between them. There are 16 residues in the CDR3. The CDR3 sequence: CASSSYGQQANYGYTF. CDR3 nucleotides: TGTGCCAGCAGTTCATATGGACAGCAAGCTAACTATGGCTACACCTTC.

The chain joins TRBV29-1 to TRBJ2-1, with D possibly being TRBD1 (6 bases). Germline values: CDR1 SQVTM, CDR2 ANQGSEA. Deletions cut 3 bases from V and 0 bases from J, with 15 bases between. There are 16 residues in the CDR3. The CDR3 region has the DNA TGCAGCGTTGATTCGATAGGGGGAAGCTCCTACAATGAGCAGTTCTTC. It yields the protein CSVDSIGGSSYNEQFF.

This clonotype was observed many times. The chain employs TRBV4-3 and TRBJ1-2; no clear D gene. The germline V and J ends were trimmed by 3 bases and 6 bases, with 8 bases remaining between them. Germline values: CDR1 LGHNA, CDR2 YSLEER. The CDR3 contains 12 residues. CDR3 nucleotides: TGCGCCAGCAGCCATGTAAAAGATGGCTACACCTTC. It translates to CASSHVKDGYTF.

Comments on this clonotype: At one boundary the junction diverges from the germline segment, which might be a read error. This chain uses TRBV5-1 with TRBJ2-2; D uncertain. The CDR3 runs to 12 residues. Germline V lookup: CDR1 SGHRS, CDR2 YFSETQ. The CDR3 DNA reads as TGCGCCAGCAGCTCCAACACCGAGGAGCTGTTTTTT. This gives the protein CASSSNTEELFF.

This clonotype has only a few counts. The CDR3 region is CSARVQGHYSNQPQHF. The CDR3 region has the DNA TGCAGTGCTAGGGTCCAGGGCCACTATAGCAATCAGCCCCAGCATTTT. The V call is TRBV20-1, the J call TRBJ1-5; maybe TRBD1 (5 bases). This CDR3 comprises 16 residues. Trimming took off 3 bases at V and 0 bases at J, with 15 bases between the two ends. Germline V gene lookup returns CDR1 DFQATT and CDR2 SNEGSKA (reference sequence).

About this clonotype: At one end, the junction sequence differs from germline, possibly due to a read error. This chain uses TRBV29-1 with TRBJ1-2; perhaps TRBD1 as D (5 bases). Germline assignment: CDR1 SQVTM and CDR2 ANQGSEA. This CDR3 is 11 amino acids long. This CDR3 is CSVTSGGGCTF. The CDR3, as DNA: TGCAGCGTGACAAGTGGGGGTGGCTGCACCTTC. The whole variable domain, remainder taken from reference TRBV29-1 and TRBJ1-2, is SAVISQKPSRDICQRGTSLTIQCQVDSQVTMMFWYRQQPGQSLTLIATANQGSEATYESGFVIDKFPISRPNLTFSTLTVSNMSPEDSSIYLCSVTSGGGCTFGSGTRLTVV.

This clonotype was detected only a few times. The chain uses TRBV7-2 and TRBJ2-1; 10 bases map to TRBD1. Per germline, CDR1 SGHTA and CDR2 FQGNSA. The CDR3 runs 13 residues. The V segment lost 6 bases and the J segment 6 bases; nucleotides outside the gene matches: 2. The CDR3 protein is CASRGQGFNEQFF. The CDR3 DNA sequence: TGTGCCAGCAGGGGACAGGGGTTCAATGAGCAGTTCTTC.

This rearrangement joins TRBV11-2 to TRBJ2-3; D remains unclear. The germline V and J ends were trimmed by 3 bases and 1 base, with 17 bases remaining between them. CDR3 length: 17 residues. CDR1 SGHAT and CDR2 FQNNGV come from the germline V gene. For the CDR3, the DNA is TGTGCCAGCAGCTTTACCCCCTTACTTCTGGGCACAGATACGCAGTATTTT. This codes for CASSFTPLLLGTDTQYF.

This chain joins TRBV4-3 and TRBJ2-7; D gene ambiguous. Germline lookup yields CDR1 LGHNA and CDR2 YSLEER. The V gene lost 0 bases and the J gene lost 0 bases, with 12 bases spanning the gap. The CDR3 covers 16 residues. Written as DNA, the CDR3 is TGCGCCAGCAGCCAAGATAGGTCTACCTACTCCTACGAGCAGTACTTC. Translating it yields CASSQDRSTYSYEQYF.

This clonotype has only a few counts. The chain employs TRBV7-2 and TRBJ2-1; D is perhaps TRBD2 (5 bases). Germline V gene sequence: CDR1 SGHTA, CDR2 FQGNSA. V lost 5 bases and J lost 1, with 12 bases in between. The CDR3 totals 15 residues. CDR3 region: CASSTAAASYNEQFF. The CDR3 nucleotides read TGTGCCAGCAGCACGGCAGCGGCGTCCTACAATGAGCAGTTCTTC.

This clonotype was observed many times. V and J are TRBV15 and TRBJ1-1; tentatively, D is TRBD1 (6 bases). The V end lost 0 bases, the J end lost 9 bases, and 8 bases lay between the germline ends. The CDR3 covers 12 residues. In germline, CDR1 is LNHNV, CDR2 YYDKDF (reference sequence). Here the CDR3 DNA reads TGTGCCACCAGCAGAGAGGGGGCGAAAGCTTTCTTT. Amino acids: CATSREGAKAFF. Variable domain in full (rest from reference TRBV15 and TRBJ1-1): DAMVIQNPRYQVTQFGKPVTLSCSQTLNHNVMYWYQQKSSQAPKLLFHYYDKDFNNEADTPDNFQSRRPNTSFCFLDIRSPGLGDTAMYLCATSREGAKAFFGQGTRLTVV.

CDR3 amino acids: CASSKSQWGQSSYEQYF. The CDR3 DNA follows: TGTGCCAGCAGTAAGAGTCAGTGGGGACAGTCCTCCTACGAGCAGTACTTC. The chain carries TRBV12-3 or TRBV12-4 and TRBJ2-7, with TRBD1 identical over 7 bases. CDR3 length: 17 amino acids. V lost 5 bases, J lost 0 bases, and 13 bases stayed unmatched.

This clonotype appeared a few times. The junction differs from germline at one of its ends, possibly a read error. V gene TRBV7-2 combines with J gene TRBJ2-7; possibly TRBD2 for D (6 bases). Per germline, CDR1 SGHTA and CDR2 FQGNSA. The CDR3 is made up of 14 amino acids. The CDR3 nucleotides are TGTGCTAGCAGCTTAGGGGTAGGAGGGAACGAGCAGTACTTC. Translating gives CASSLGVGGNEQYF.

This clonotype has only a few counts. V is TRBV6-1 and J is TRBJ2-5; 15 bases line up with TRBD2. The CDR3 sequence is 19 residues long. Trimming took 3 bases from V and 0 from J; bases not matched to a gene: 8. The germline CDR1 and CDR2 sequences are MNHNS and SASEGT. CDR3: CASSDLSGTSGGYQETQYF. CDR3 coding DNA: TGTGCCAGCAGTGACCTCTCCGGGACTAGCGGGGGGTACCAAGAGACCCAGTACTTC.

CDR3 sequence reads: CSARDHGEYQPQHF. The CDR3 DNA is TGCAGTGCTAGAGACCATGGGGAGTATCAGCCCCAGCATTTT. The chain uses TRBV20-1 and TRBJ1-5; D is ambiguous. CDR3 length equals 14 residues. V shed 0 bases and J shed 5 bases, with 11 bases lying between them. The germline V gene has CDR1 DFQATT and CDR2 SNEGSKA (reference sequence).

The chain has TRBV28 and TRBJ2-3, with a weak D call TRBD2 (6 bases). The ends were cut back, 6 bases at V and 6 bases at J, with 22 bases in the middle. This CDR3 contains 16 residues. Germline CDR1 MDHEN, CDR2 SYDVKM. CDR3 DNA sequence: TGTGCCAGCAGCCCAGCTTTCGCTAGCGAGGAGGATACGCAGTATTTT. Translating gives CASSPAFASEEDTQYF. Together with reference TRBV28 and TRBJ2-3, the CDR3 gives the full variable domain: DVKVTQSSRYLVKRTGEKVFLECVQDMDHENMFWYRQDPGLGLRLIYFSYDVKMKEKGDIPEGYSVSREKKERFSLILESASTNQTSMYLCASSPAFASEEDTQYFGPGTRLTVL.

This chain joins TRBV3-1 and TRBJ1-2; 8 bases map to TRBD1. The length of the CDR3 is 12 residues. Germline loops: CDR1 LGHDT, CDR2 YNNKEL (reference sequence). J lost 7 bases, V lost 7 bases, and 5 bases had no gene match. Here the CDR3 DNA reads TGTGCCAGCATGCAGGGGGCCTCTGGCTACACCTTC. It is translated as CASMQGASGYTF.

The rearrangement links TRBV20-1 to TRBJ2-7, with D perhaps matching TRBD2 (5 bases). The closer fit of TRBJ2-5 to the DNA end suggests the J call may be wrong. The CDR3 is 13 residues long. CDR1 and CDR2 (germline): DFQATT, SNEGSKA (reference sequence). In nucleotides, the CDR3 is TGCAGTGCTGCAGAGGCTAGCACGAAGACCCAGTACTTC. Translation: CSAAEASTKTQYF.

V and J are TRBV27 and TRBJ2-1, with TRBD2 matching 9 bases. CDR1 MNHEY and CDR2 SMNVEV come from the germline V gene (reference sequence). J gave up 4 bases and V 8 bases, and 6 bases lay outside the gene matches. The length of the CDR3 is 14 residues. The CDR3 coding sequence is TGTGCCAGCCTGAGCGGGGGGTTTTACAATGAGCAGTTCTTC. Translation: CASLSGGFYNEQFF.

V gene TRBV11-2 combines with J gene TRBJ2-1; D gene unclear. Germline V gives CDR1 SGHAT, CDR2 FQNNGV. The CDR3 extends over 12 amino acids. Trimming took 2 bases from V and 8 from J, leaving 7 bases between them. The CDR3 is CASSLILDEQFF. Here the CDR3 DNA reads TGTGCCAGCAGCTTAATTCTGGATGAGCAGTTCTTC. Complete variable domain (other parts from reference TRBV11-2 and TRBJ2-1): EAGVAQSPRYKIIEKRQSVAFWCNPISGHATLYWYQQILGQGPKLLIQFQNNGVVDDSQLPKDRFSAERLKGVDSTLKIQPAKLEDSAVYLCASSLILDEQFFGPGTRLTVL.

This clonotype has just a few counts. This chain uses TRBV29-1 with TRBJ2-3; 8 bases fit TRBD1. This CDR3 region has 16 residues. The germline gives CDR1 SQVTM, CDR2 ANQGSEA. V lost 7 bases and J lost 4; bases outside the gene matches: 16. The CDR3 sequence: CSASAFGTGRPDTQYF. The CDR3 nucleotides are TGCAGCGCCTCCGCGTTTGGGACAGGCCGGCCAGATACGCAGTATTTT.

This clonotype was found a few times. The chain has TRBV5-8 and TRBJ2-7, with D possibly TRBD1 on 6 matching bases. Germline CDR1 SGHTS, CDR2 YDEGEE. CDR3 size: 15 residues. V lost 3 bases and J lost 4, with 17 bases in between. The CDR3 is CASSSELTGRYEQYF. The CDR3, as DNA: TGTGCCAGCAGCTCCGAACTGACAGGCCGTTACGAGCAGTACTTC.